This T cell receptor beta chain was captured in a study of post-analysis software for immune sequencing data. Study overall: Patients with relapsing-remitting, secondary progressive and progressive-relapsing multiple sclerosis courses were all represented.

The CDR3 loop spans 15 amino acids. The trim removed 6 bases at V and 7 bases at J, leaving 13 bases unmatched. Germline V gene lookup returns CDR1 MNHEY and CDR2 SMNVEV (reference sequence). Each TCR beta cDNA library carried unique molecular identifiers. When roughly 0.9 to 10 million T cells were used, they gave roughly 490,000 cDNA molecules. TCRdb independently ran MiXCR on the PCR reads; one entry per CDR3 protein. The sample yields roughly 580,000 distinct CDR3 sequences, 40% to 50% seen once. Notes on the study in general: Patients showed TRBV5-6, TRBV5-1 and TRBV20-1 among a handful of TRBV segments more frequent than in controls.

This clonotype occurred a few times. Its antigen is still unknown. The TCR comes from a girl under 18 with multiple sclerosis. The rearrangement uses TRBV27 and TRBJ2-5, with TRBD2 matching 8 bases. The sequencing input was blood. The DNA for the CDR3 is TGTGCCAGCAGATCGAGCGGGGGCCCGTCGGGGACCCAGTACTTC. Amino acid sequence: CASRSSGGPSGTQYF.